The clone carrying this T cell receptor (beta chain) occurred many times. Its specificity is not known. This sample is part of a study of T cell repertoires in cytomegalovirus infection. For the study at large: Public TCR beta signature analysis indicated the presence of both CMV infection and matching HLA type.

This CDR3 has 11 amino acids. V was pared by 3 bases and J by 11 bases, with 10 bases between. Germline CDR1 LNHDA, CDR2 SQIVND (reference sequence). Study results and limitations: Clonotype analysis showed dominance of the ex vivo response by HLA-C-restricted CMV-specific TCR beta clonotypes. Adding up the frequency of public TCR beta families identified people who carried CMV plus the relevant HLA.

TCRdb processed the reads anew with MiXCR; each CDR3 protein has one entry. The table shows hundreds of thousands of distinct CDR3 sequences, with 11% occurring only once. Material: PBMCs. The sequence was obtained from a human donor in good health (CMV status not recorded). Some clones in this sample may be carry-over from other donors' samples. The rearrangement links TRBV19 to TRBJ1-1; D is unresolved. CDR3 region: CASSIAEGAFF. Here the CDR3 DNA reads TGTGCCAGTAGTATTGCAGAAGGGGCTTTCTTT.